Below are 2 T cell receptor beta chains sequenced from a single sample in a study of cytomegalovirus exposure and HLA in healthy donors. The PCR employed 60 Vbeta primers together with 13 Jbeta primers. Libraries were prepared by immunoSEQ multiplex PCR; TCRdb keeps only in-frame clonotypes and omits some of them. The listing contains under 130,000 clones. Material: PBMCs. The receptors derive from a man between 40 and 49 years old in good health and CMV-seronegative.

This chain joins TRBV18 and TRBJ2-5, with TRBD1 as a possible D gene (5 bases). The CDR3 spans 12 residues. Germline V CDR1 and CDR2: KGHSH, LQKENI. V was shortened by 3 bases and J by 12 bases, with 14 bases between the two germline ends. Here the CDR3 reads CASSPDNRSKYF. The CDR3 coding sequence is TGTGCCAGCTCACCCGATAACAGGTCGAAGTACTTC.

V is TRBV7-9 and J is TRBJ1-4, with TRBD1 identical over 11 bases. The germline gives CDR1 SEHNR, CDR2 FQNEAQ (reference sequence). This CDR3 has 16 residues. Trimming at V came to 5 bases and at J to 2 bases, leaving 4 bases not matched to a gene. The CDR3 loop is CASSLDRGPTNEKLFF. The CDR3 nucleotides are TGTGCCAGCAGCCTGGACAGGGGGCCCACTAATGAAAAACTGTTTTTT.